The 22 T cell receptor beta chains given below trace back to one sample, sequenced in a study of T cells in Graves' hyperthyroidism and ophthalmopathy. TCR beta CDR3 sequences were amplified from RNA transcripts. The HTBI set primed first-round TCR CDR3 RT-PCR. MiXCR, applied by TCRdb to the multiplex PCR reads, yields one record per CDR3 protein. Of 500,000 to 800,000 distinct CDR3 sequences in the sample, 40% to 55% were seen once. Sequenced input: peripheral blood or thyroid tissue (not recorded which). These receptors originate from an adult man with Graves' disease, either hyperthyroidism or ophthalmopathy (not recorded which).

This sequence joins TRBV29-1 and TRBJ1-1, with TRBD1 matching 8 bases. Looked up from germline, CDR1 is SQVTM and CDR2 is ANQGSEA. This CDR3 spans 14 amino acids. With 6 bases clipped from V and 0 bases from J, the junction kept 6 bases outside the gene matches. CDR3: CSVSPDRVNTEAFF. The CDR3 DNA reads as TGCAGCGTCAGTCCGGACAGGGTGAACACTGAAGCTTTCTTT.

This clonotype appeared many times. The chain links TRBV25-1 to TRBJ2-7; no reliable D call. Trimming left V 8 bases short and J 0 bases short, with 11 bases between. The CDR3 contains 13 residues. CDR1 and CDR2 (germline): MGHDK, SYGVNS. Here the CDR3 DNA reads TGTGCCAGCGCAGACGGGTACTCCTACGAGCAGTACTTC. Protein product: CASADGYSYEQYF.

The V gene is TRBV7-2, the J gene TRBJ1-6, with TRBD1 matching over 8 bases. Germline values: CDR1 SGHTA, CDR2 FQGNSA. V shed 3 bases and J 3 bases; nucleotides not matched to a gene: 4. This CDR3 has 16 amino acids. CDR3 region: CASSFSGGDYNSPLHF. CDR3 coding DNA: TGTGCCAGCAGCTTCTCAGGGGGCGACTATAATTCACCCCTCCACTTT.

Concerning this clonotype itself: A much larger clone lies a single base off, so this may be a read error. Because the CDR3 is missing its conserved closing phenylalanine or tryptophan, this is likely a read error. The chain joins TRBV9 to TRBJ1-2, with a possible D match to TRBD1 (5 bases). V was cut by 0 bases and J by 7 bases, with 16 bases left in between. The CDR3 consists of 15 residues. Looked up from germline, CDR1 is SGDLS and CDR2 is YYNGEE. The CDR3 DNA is TGTGCCAGCAGCGTAGCTACCCAGGGAAGGGCTGGCTACACCCTC. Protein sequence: CASSVATQGRAGYTL.

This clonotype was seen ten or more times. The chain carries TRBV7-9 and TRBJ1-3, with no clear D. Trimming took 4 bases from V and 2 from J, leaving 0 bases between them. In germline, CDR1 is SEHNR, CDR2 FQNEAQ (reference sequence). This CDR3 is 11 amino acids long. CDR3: CASSSGNTIYF. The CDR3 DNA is TGTGCCAGCAGCTCTGGAAACACCATATATTTT.

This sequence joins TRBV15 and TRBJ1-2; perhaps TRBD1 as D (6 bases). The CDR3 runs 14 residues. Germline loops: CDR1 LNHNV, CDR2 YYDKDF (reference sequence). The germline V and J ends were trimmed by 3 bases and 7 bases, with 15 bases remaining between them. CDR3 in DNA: TGTGCCACCAGCAGTTACACAGGGTCTCTTGGCTACACCTTC. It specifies CATSSYTGSLGYTF.

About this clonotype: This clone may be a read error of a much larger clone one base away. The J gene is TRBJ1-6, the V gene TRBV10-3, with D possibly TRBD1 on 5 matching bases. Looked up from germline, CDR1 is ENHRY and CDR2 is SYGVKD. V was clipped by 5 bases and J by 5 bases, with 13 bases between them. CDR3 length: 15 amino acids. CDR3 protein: CAISTLTVDNSPLHF. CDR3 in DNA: TGTGCCATCAGTACCCTGACAGTGGATAATTCACCCCTCCACTTT.

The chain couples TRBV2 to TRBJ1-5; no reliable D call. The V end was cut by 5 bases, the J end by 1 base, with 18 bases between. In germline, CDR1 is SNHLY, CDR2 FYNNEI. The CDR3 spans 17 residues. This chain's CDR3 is CASSRFPGPRSNQPQHF. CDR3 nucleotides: TGTGCCAGCAGTCGATTCCCGGGTCCTCGGAGCAATCAGCCCCAGCATTTT. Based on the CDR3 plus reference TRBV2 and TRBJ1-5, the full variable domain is EPEVTQTPSHQVTQMGQEVILRCVPISNHLYFYWYRQILGQKVEFLVSFYNNEISEKSEIFDDQFSVERPDGSNFTLKIRSTKLEDSAMYFCASSRFPGPRSNQPQHFGDGTRLSIL.

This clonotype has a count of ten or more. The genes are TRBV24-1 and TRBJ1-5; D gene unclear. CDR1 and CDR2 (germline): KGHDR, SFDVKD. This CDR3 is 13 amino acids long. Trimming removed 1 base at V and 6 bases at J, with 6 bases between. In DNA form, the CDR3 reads TGTGCCACCAGTGATTTAGGCGGTCAGCCCCAGCATTTT. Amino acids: CATSDLGGQPQHF.

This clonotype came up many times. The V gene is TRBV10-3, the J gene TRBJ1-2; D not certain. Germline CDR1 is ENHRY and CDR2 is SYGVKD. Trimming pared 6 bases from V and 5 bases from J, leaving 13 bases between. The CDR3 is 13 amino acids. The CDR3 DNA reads TGTGCCATCAGGCCCGAGGGCGCGTATGGCTACACCTTC. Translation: CAIRPEGAYGYTF.

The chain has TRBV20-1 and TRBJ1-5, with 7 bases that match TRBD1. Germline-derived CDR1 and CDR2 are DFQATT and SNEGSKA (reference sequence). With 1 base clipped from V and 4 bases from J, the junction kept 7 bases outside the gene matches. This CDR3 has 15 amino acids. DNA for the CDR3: TGCAGTGCTAGAGGACCAGGGGGGCTAAATCAGCCCCAGCATTTT. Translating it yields CSARGPGGLNQPQHF.

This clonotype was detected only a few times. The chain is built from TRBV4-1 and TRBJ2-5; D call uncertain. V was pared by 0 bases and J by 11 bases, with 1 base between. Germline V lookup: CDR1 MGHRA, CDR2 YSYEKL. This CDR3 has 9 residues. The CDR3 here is CASSQDQYF. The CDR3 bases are TGCGCCAGCAGCCAAGATCAGTACTTC.

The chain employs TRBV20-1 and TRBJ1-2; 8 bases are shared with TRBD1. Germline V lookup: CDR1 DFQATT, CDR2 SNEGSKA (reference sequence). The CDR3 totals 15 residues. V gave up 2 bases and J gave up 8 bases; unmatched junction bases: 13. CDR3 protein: CSARPQFDRGSGYTF. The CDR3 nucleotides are TGCAGTGCTAGACCCCAATTCGACAGGGGCTCGGGCTACACCTTC.

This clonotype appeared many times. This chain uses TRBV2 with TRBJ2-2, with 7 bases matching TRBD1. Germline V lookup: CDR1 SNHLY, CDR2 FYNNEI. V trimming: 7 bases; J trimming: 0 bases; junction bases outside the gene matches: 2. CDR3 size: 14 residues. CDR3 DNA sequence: TGTGCCAGCAACAGGGGCGCGAACACCGGGGAGCTGTTTTTT. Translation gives CASNRGANTGELFF.

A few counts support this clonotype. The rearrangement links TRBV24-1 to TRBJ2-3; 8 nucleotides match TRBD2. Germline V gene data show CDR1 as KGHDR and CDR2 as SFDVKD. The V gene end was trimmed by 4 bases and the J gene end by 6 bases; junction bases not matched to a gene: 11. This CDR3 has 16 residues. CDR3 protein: CATSDLAGSSRDTQYF. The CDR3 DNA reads TGTGCCACCAGTGACTTAGCGGGATCTTCACGGGATACGCAGTATTTT.

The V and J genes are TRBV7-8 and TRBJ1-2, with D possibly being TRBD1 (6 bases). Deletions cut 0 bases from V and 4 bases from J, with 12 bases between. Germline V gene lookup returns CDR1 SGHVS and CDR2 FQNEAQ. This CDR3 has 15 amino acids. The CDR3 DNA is TGTGCCAGCAGCTTAGCCCGGACAGCTTCCTATGGCTACACCTTC. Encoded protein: CASSLARTASYGYTF. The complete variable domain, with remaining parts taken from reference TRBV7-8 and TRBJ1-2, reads GAGVSQSPRYKVAKRGQDVALRCDPISGHVSLFWYQQALGQGPEFLTYFQNEAQLDKSGLPSDRFFAERPEGSVSTLKIQRTQQEDSAVYLCASSLARTASYGYTFGSGTRLTVV.

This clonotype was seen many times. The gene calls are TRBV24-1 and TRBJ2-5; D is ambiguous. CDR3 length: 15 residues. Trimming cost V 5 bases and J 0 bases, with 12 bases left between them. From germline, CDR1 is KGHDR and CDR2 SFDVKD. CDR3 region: CATSGLGQNQETQYF. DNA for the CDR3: TGTGCCACCAGTGGCTTAGGGCAGAACCAAGAGACCCAGTACTTC.

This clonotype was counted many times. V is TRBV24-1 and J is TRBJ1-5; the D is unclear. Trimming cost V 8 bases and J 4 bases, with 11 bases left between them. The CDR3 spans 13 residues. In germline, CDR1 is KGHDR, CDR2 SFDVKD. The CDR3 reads CATNQEGNQPQHF. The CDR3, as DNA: TGTGCCACCAATCAGGAAGGGAATCAGCCCCAGCATTTT.

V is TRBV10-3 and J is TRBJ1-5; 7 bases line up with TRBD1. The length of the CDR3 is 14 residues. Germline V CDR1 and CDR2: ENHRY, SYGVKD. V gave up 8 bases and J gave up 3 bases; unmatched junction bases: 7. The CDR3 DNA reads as TGTGCCATCTCTGACAGGGACACCAATCAGCCCCAGCATTTT. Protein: CAISDRDTNQPQHF.

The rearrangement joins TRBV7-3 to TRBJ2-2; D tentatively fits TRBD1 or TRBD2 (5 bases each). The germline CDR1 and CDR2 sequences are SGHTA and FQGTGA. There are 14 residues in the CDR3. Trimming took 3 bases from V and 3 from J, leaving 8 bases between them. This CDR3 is CASSLGRYTGELFF. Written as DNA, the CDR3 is TGTGCCAGCAGCTTGGGACGGTACACCGGGGAGCTGTTTTTT.

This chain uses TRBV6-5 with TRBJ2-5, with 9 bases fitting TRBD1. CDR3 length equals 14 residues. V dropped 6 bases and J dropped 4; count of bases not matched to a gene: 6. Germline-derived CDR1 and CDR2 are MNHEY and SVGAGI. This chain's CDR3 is CASRPTGGRETQYF. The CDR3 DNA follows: TGTGCCAGCAGACCTACAGGGGGCCGAGAGACCCAGTACTTC.

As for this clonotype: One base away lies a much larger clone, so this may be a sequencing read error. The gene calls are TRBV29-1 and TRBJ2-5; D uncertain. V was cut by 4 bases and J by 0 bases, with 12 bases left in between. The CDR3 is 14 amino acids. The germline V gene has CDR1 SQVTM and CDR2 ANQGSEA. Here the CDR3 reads CSVGVRPYQETQYF. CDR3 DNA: TGCAGCGTTGGGGTCAGGCCTTACCAAGAGACCCAGTACTTC.